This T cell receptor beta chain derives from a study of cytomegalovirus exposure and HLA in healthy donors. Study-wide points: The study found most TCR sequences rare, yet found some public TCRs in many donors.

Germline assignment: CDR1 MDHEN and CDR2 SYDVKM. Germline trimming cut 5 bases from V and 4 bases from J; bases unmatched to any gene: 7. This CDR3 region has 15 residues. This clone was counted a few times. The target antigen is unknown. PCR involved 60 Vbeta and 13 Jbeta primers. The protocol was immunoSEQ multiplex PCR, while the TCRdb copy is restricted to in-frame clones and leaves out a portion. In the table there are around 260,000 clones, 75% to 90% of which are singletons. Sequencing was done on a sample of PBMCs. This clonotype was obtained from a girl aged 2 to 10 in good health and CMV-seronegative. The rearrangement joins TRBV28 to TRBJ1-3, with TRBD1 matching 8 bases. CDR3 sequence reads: CASSPDRGSGNTIYF. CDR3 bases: TGTGCCAGCAGTCCAGACAGGGGCTCAGGAAACACCATATATTTT.